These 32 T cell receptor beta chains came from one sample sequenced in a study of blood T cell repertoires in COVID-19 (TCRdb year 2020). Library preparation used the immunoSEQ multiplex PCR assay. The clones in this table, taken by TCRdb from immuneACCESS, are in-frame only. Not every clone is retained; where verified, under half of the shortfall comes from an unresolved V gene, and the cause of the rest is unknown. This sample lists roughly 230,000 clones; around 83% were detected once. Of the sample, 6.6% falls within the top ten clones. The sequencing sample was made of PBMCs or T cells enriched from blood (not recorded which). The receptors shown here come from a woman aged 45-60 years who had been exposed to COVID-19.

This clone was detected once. CDR3: CATSPGFSYNEQFF. The CDR3 DNA sequence: TGTGCCACCAGCCCGGGTTTCTCCTACAATGAGCAGTTCTTC. This chain connects TRBV24-1 to TRBJ2-1; no firm D call. Deletions cut 7 bases from V and 0 bases from J, with 9 bases between. CDR3 size: 14 residues. CDR1 and CDR2 (germline): KGHDR, SFDVKD.

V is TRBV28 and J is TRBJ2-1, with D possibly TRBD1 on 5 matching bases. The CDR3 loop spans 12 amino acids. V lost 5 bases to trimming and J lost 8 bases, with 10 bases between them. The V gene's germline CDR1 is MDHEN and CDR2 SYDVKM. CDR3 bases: TGTGCCAGCAGTCTGGTGGGGCATGAGCAGTTCTTC. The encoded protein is CASSLVGHEQFF.

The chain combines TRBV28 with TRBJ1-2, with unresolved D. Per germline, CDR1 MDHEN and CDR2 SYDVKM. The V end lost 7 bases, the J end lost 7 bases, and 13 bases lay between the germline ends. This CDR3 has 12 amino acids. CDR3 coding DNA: TGTGCCAGCACGCGGCAGCGGAGTGGCTACACCTTC. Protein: CASTRQRSGYTF.

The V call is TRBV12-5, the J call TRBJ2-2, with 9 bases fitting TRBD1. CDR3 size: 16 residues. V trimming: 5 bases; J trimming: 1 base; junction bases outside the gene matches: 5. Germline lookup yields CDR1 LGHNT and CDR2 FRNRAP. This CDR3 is CASGPGQGLNTGELFF. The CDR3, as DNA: TGTGCTAGTGGTCCGGGACAGGGCCTGAACACCGGGGAGCTGTTTTTT. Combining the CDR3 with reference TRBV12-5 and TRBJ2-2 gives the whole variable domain DARVTQTPRHKVTEMGQEVTMRCQPILGHNTVFWYRQTMMQGLELLAYFRNRAPLDDSGMPKDRFSAEMPDATLATLKIQPSEPRDSAVYFCASGPGQGLNTGELFFGEGSRLTVL.

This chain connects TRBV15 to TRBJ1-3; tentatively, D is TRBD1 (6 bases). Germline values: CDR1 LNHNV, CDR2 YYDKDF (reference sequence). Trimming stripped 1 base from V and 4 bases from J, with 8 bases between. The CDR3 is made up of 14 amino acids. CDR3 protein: CATSRGGLGNTIYF. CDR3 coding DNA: TGTGCCACCAGCAGAGGGGGGCTGGGAAACACCATATATTTT.

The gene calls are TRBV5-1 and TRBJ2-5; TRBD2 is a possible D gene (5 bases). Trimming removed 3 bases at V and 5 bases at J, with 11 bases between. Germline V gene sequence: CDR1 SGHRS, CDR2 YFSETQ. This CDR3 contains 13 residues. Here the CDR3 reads CASSSRGWETQYF. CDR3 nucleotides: TGCGCCAGCAGCTCTCGGGGTTGGGAGACCCAGTACTTC.

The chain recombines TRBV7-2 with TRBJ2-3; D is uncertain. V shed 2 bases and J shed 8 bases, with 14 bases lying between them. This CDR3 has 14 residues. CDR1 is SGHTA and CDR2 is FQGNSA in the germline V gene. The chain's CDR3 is CASSLSTATGTQYF. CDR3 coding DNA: TGTGCCAGCAGCTTAAGCACAGCCACTGGTACGCAGTATTTT.

CDR3 nucleotides: TGTGCCAGTAGCCCAACCCACCCGGGAGAGACCCAGTACTTC. This codes for CASSPTHPGETQYF. The chain uses TRBV19 and TRBJ2-5, with unresolved D. The CDR3 extends over 14 amino acids. V gave up 6 bases and J gave up 4 bases, with 15 bases separating them. Germline values: CDR1 LNHDA, CDR2 SQIVND (reference sequence).

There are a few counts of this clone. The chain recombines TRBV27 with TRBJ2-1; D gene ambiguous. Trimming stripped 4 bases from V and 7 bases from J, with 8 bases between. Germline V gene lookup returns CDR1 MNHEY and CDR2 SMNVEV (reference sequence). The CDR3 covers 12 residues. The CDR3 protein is CASSSTGNEQFF. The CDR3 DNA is TGTGCCAGCAGTTCAACGGGTAATGAGCAGTTCTTC.

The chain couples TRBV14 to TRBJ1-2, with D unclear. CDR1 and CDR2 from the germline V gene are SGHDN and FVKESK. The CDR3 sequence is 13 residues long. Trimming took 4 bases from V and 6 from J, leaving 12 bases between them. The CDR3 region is CASSLYPGNGYTF. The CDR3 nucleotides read TGTGCCAGCAGCCTCTACCCCGGGAATGGCTACACCTTC.

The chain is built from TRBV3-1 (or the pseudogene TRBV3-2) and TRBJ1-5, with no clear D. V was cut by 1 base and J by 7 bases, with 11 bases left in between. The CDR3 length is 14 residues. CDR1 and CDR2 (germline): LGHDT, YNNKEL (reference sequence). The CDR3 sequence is CASSQVPVNQPQHF. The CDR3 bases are TGTGCCAGCAGCCAAGTTCCGGTTAACCAGCCCCAGCATTTT.

The chain's CDR3 is CASSIRTGAFTDTQYF. In DNA form, the CDR3 reads TGTGCCAGTAGTATCAGGACAGGGGCGTTCACAGATACGCAGTATTTT. The rearrangement uses TRBV19 and TRBJ2-3; 9 bases are a match to TRBD1. In germline, CDR1 is LNHDA, CDR2 SQIVND (reference sequence). Trimming at V came to 3 bases and at J to 2 bases, leaving 6 bases not matched to a gene. This CDR3 has 16 amino acids.

Here the CDR3 reads CASSPGQGTDTQYF. The CDR3 coding sequence is TGTGCCAGCAGCCCTGGACAGGGCACAGATACGCAGTATTTT. The rearrangement joins TRBV13 to TRBJ2-3; 7 bases line up with TRBD1. Trimming removed 5 bases from V and 1 base from J; junction bases left unmatched: 3. This CDR3 has 14 amino acids. The germline V gene encodes CDR1 PRHDT and CDR2 FYEKMQ (reference sequence). Using reference TRBV13 and TRBJ2-3 for the parts outside the CDR3, the full variable domain is AAGVIQSPRHLIKEKRETATLKCYPIPRHDTVYWYQQGPGQDPQFLISFYEKMQSDKGSIPDRFSAQQFSDYHSELNMSSLELGDSALYFCASSPGQGTDTQYFGPGTRLTVL.

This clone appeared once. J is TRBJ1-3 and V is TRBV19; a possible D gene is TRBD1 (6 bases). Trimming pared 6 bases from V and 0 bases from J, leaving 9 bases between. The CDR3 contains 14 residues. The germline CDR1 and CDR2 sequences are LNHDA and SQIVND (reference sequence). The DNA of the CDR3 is TGTGCCAGTAGCACAGGGAGCTCTGGAAACACCATATATTTT. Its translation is CASSTGSSGNTIYF.

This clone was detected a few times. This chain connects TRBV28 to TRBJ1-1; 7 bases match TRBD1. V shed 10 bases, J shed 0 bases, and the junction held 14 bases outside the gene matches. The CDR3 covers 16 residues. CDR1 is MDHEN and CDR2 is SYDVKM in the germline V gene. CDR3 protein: CATDRRAGGMNTEAFF. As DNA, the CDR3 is TGTGCCACCGACCGACGAGCAGGGGGAATGAACACTGAAGCTTTCTTT.

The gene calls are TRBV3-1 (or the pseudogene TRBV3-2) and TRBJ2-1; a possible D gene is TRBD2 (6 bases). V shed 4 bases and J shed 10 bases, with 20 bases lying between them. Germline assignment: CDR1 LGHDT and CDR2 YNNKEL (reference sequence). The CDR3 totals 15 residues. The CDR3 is CASSPHSGRLWEQFF. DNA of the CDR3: TGTGCCAGCAGCCCCCATAGCGGACGCTTATGGGAGCAGTTCTTC.

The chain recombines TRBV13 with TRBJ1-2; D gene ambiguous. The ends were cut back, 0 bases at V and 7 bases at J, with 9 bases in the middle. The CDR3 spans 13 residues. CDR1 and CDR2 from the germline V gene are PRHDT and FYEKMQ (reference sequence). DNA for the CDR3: TGTGCCAGCAGCTTAGGCCTAAGTGTTGGCTACACCTTC. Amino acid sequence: CASSLGLSVGYTF.

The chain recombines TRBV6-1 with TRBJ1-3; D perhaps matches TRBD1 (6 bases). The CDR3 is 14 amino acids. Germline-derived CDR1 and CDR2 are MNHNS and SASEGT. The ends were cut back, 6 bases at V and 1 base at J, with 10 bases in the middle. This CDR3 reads CASSYTGSGNTIYF. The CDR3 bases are TGTGCCAGCAGCTATACAGGGTCTGGAAACACCATATATTTT.

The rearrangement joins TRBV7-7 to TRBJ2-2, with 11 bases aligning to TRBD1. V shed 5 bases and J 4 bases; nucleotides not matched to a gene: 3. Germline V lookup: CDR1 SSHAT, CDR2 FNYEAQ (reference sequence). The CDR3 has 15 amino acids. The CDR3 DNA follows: TGTGCCAGCAGCCCAGGACAGGGGGCCACCGGGGAGCTGTTTTTT. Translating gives CASSPGQGATGELFF.

The CDR3 DNA follows: TGTGCCAGCAGCTCGGGACAATCTGGGGCCAACGTCCTGACTTTC. It is translated as CASSSGQSGANVLTF. The V and J genes are TRBV5-5 and TRBJ2-6; tentative D call: TRBD1 (6 bases). V was shortened by 3 bases and J by 1 base, with 8 bases between the two germline ends. Germline lookup yields CDR1 SGHKS and CDR2 YYEKEE (reference sequence). This CDR3 region has 15 residues. Combining the CDR3 with reference TRBV5-5 and TRBJ2-6 gives the whole variable domain DAGVTQSPTHLIKTRGQQVTLRCSPISGHKSVSWYQQVLGQGPQFIFQYYEKEERGRGNFPDRFSARQFPNYSSELNVNALLLGDSALYLCASSSGQSGANVLTFGAGSRLTVL.

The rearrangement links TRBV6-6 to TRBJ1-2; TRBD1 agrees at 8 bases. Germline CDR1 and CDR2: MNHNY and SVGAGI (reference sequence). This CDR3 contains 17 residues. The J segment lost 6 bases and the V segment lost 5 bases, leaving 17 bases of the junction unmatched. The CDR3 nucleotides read TGTGCCAGCAGTCCTCGGTACGGACAGGGAATGAGAAATGGCTACACCTTC. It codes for CASSPRYGQGMRNGYTF.

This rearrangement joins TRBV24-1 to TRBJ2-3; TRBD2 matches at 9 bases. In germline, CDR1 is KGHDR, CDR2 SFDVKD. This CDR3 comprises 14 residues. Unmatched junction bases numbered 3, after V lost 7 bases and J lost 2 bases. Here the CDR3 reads CATSLAGITDTQYF. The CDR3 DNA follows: TGTGCCACCAGCCTAGCGGGGATCACAGATACGCAGTATTTT.

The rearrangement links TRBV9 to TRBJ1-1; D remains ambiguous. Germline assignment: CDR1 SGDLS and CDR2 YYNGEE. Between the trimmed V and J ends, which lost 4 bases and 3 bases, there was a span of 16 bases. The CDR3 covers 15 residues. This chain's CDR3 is CASSQYELAHTEAFF. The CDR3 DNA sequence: TGTGCCAGCAGCCAGTACGAATTAGCTCACACTGAAGCTTTCTTT.

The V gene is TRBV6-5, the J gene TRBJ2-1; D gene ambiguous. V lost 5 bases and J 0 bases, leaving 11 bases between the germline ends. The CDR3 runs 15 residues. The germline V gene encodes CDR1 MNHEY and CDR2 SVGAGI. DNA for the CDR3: TGTGCCAGCAGTCCCACCGTCGGCTCCTACAATGAGCAGTTCTTC. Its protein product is CASSPTVGSYNEQFF.

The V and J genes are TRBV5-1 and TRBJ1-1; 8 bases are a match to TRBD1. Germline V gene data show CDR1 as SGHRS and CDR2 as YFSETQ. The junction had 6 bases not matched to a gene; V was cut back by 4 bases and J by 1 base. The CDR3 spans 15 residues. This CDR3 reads CASSPGDRSNTEAFF. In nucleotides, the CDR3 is TGCGCCAGCAGCCCTGGGGACAGGTCGAACACTGAAGCTTTCTTT.

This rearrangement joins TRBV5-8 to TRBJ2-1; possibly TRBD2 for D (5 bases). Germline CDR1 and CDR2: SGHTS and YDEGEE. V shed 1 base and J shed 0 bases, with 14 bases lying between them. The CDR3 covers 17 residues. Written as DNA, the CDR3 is TGTGCCAGCAGCTTGAGGGCTAGCCCCCGCTCCTACAATGAGCAGTTCTTC. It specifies CASSLRASPRSYNEQFF.

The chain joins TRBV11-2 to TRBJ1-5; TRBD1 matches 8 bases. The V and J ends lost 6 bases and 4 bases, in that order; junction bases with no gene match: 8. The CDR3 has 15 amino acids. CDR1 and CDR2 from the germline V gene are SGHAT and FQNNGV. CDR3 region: CASSSGTGANQPQHF. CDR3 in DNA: TGTGCCAGCAGTTCCGGGACAGGAGCTAATCAGCCCCAGCATTTT.

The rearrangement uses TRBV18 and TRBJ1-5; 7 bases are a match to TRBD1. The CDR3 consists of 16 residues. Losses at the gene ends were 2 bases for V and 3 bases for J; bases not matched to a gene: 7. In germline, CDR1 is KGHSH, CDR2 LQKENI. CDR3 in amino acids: CASSPFRDSYNQPQHF. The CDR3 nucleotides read TGTGCCAGCTCACCATTTCGGGACAGCTACAATCAGCCCCAGCATTTT.

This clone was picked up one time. The CDR3 loop is CASSMSQQETQYF. DNA of the CDR3: TGTGCCAGTAGTATGTCGCAGCAAGAGACCCAGTACTTC. The chain couples TRBV19 to TRBJ2-5, with D hard to call. Germline CDR1 and CDR2: LNHDA and SQIVND (reference sequence). The CDR3 covers 13 residues. The V and J ends lost 3 bases and 2 bases respectively, with 7 bases between them.

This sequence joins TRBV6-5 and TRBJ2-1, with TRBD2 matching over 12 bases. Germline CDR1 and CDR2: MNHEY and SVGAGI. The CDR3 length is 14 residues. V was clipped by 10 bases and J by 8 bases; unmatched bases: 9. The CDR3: CAIKSSGGADEQFF. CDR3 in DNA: TGTGCCATAAAATCTAGCGGGGGGGCTGATGAGCAGTTCTTC.

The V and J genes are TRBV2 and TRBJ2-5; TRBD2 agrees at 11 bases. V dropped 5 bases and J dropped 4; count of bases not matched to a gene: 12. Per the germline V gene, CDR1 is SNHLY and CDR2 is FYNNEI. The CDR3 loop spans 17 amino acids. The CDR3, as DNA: TGTGCCAGCAGTATAACTAGCGGGGGTATGGTGCTAGAGACCCAGTACTTC. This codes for CASSITSGGMVLETQYF.

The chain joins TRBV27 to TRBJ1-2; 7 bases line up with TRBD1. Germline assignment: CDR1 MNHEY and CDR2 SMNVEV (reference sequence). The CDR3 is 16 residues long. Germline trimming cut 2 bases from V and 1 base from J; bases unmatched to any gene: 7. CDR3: CASSLLVAGGNYGYTF. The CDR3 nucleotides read TGTGCCAGCAGTTTACTGGTGGCAGGGGGTAACTATGGCTACACCTTC.